The TCR beta chain described here comes from a study of T cell responses to AZD1222 COVID-19 vaccine. Per the germline V gene, CDR1 is MNHEY and CDR2 is SVGAGI. The CDR3 loop spans 13 amino acids. V lost 4 bases, J lost 8 bases, and 4 bases stayed unmatched. Notes on the study in general: The peak T cell response came first, and repertoires were sampled only after it. At baseline, just a handful of AZD1222 recipients tested seropositive. Vaccine-related CD4 TCRs covered spike, predominating at 160-218 and 743-854.

Regarding this clone: The antigen is unknown.

Produced via immunoSEQ multiplex PCR; TCRdb's table is partial and in-frame only. This table has some 100,000 clones, about nine tenths appearing once. The genes are TRBV6-5 and TRBJ1-2; 10 bases map to TRBD1. The material was peripheral blood, obtained on day 0 of AZD1222 vaccination. The sequence came from an adult in good health. The CDR3 DNA reads TGTGCCAGCAGTTCCGGACAGGGGGGAGGCTACACCTTC. Protein sequence: CASSSGQGGGYTF.